These 16 T cell receptor beta chains came from one sample sequenced in a study of T cell responses to AZD1222 COVID-19 vaccine. This table comes from immunoSEQ multiplex PCR, and its TCRdb copy is limited to in-frame clones, with some not included. The sample includes about 150,000 clones, approximately 92% of them seen just once. Sequencing used peripheral blood, obtained 28 days after the second AZD1222 dose. Receptors originate from an adult who received the AZD1222 COVID-19 vaccine.

This sequence joins TRBV5-6 and TRBJ2-5, with D possibly TRBD2 on 5 matching bases. The CDR3 is 13 residues long. Germline loops: CDR1 SGHDT, CDR2 YYEEEE. V dropped 1 base and J dropped 7 bases, with 11 bases sitting between them. The DNA of the CDR3 is TGTGCCAGCAGCTTGCACGGGATGGGGACCCAGTACTTC. It translates to CASSLHGMGTQYF.

This clone was seen just once. The chain combines TRBV28 with TRBJ2-7; possibly TRBD2 for D (6 bases). Trimming took off 2 bases at V and 6 bases at J, with 11 bases between the two ends. CDR1 is MDHEN, CDR2 SYDVKM, per germline. This CDR3 comprises 13 residues. Written as DNA, the CDR3 is TGTGCCAGCAGTTTAATGGGGGGAGGCGAGCAGTACTTC. This codes for CASSLMGGGEQYF.

The J gene is TRBJ1-1, the V gene TRBV6-6, with D perhaps matching TRBD1 (5 bases). The V gene's germline CDR1 is MNHNY and CDR2 SVGAGI (reference sequence). Trimming took 2 bases from V and 9 from J, leaving 13 bases between them. This CDR3 region has 13 residues. The chain's CDR3 is CASSYPATDKAFF. The CDR3 nucleotides read TGTGCCAGCAGTTACCCCGCGACAGATAAAGCTTTCTTT.

This clone was detected a few times. This chain links TRBV9 with TRBJ1-1; 7 nucleotides line up with TRBD1. The CDR3 consists of 14 residues. CDR1 is SGDLS, CDR2 YYNGEE, per germline. V gave up 2 bases and J gave up 11 bases; unmatched junction bases: 12. The CDR3: CASSVSTLSGGAFF. The CDR3, as DNA: TGTGCCAGCAGCGTCAGTACCCTATCAGGGGGGGCTTTCTTT.

The rearrangement links TRBV6-1 to TRBJ1-3, with D uncertain. The CDR3 covers 16 residues. V dropped 0 bases and J dropped 1 base, with 10 bases sitting between them. Looked up from germline, CDR1 is MNHNS and CDR2 is SASEGT. This CDR3 is CASSEAPPRSGNTIYF. In nucleotides, the CDR3 is TGTGCCAGCAGTGAAGCCCCCCCACGTTCTGGAAACACCATATATTTT.

This clone was seen just once. This chain uses TRBV2 with TRBJ1-1, with D unclear. V shed 4 bases and J shed 5 bases, with 8 bases lying between them. The CDR3 length is 12 residues. Germline loops: CDR1 SNHLY, CDR2 FYNNEI. CDR3 sequence: CASSGGGTEAFF. The CDR3 bases are TGTGCCAGCAGTGGCGGCGGGACTGAAGCTTTCTTT. The variable domain in full, completed from reference TRBV2 and TRBJ1-1, reads EPEVTQTPSHQVTQMGQEVILRCVPISNHLYFYWYRQILGQKVEFLVSFYNNEISEKSEIFDDQFSVERPDGSNFTLKIRSTKLEDSAMYFCASSGGGTEAFFGQGTRLTVV.

The V and J genes are TRBV6-1 and TRBJ1-2, with D perhaps matching TRBD1 (5 bases). The CDR3 loop spans 16 amino acids. The V gene lost 2 bases and the J gene lost 0 bases, with 13 bases spanning the gap. Germline-derived CDR1 and CDR2 are MNHNS and SASEGT. The CDR3 here is CASSELGDPANYGYTF. CDR3 DNA sequence: TGTGCCAGCAGTGAACTGGGGGATCCGGCTAACTATGGCTACACCTTC.

The genes are TRBV11-3 and TRBJ2-1, with D perhaps matching TRBD2 (7 bases). CDR3 length: 16 residues. Germline V gives CDR1 SGHNT, CDR2 YENEEA. V gave up 3 bases and J gave up 2 bases, with 14 bases separating them. The CDR3 loop is CASSFVSGDTYNEQFF. The CDR3 coding sequence is TGTGCCAGCAGCTTCGTGAGCGGGGACACCTACAATGAGCAGTTCTTC.

The chain has TRBV5-1 and TRBJ2-3; 12 bases are shared with TRBD2. Per germline, CDR1 SGHRS and CDR2 YFSETQ. The V and J ends lost 0 bases and 6 bases, in that order; junction bases with no gene match: 5. The CDR3 extends over 16 amino acids. CDR3 sequence: CASSLETSGRRDTQYF. The CDR3 DNA reads TGCGCCAGCAGCTTGGAAACTAGCGGGAGGAGGGATACGCAGTATTTT.

V gene TRBV11-2 combines with J gene TRBJ2-2, with TRBD2 as a possible D gene (6 bases). The V gene lost 2 bases and the J gene lost 7 bases, with 14 bases spanning the gap. The CDR3 has 15 amino acids. CDR1 SGHAT and CDR2 FQNNGV come from the germline V gene. The CDR3 region has the DNA TGTGCCAGCAGCTTACGTCGGGAGTGGGGCGGGGAGCTGTTTTTT. Translating it yields CASSLRREWGGELFF.

The chain joins TRBV10-1 to TRBJ2-2; D might be TRBD1 (6 bases). CDR1 is WNHNN, CDR2 SYGVQD, per germline (reference sequence). V lost 5 bases and J lost 2, with 15 bases in between. CDR3 length: 16 amino acids. The CDR3 coding sequence is TGCGCCAGCAGTCCATTAGGGACAAGAAACACCGGGGAGCTGTTTTTT. Translation: CASSPLGTRNTGELFF.

V gene TRBV7-2 combines with J gene TRBJ2-1; 8 bases align to TRBD2. The CDR3 consists of 18 residues. Losses at the gene ends were 1 base for V and 3 bases for J; bases not matched to a gene: 11. Germline V gene sequence: CDR1 SGHTA, CDR2 FQGNSA. In DNA form, the CDR3 reads TGTGCCAGCAGCTTAGACACAGGTGCGGGGGGAGGCTACAATGAGCAGTTCTTC. It codes for CASSLDTGAGGGYNEQFF. Full variable domain (remainder filled in from reference TRBV7-2 and TRBJ2-1): GAGVSQSPSNKVTEKGKDVELRCDPISGHTALYWYRQSLGQGLEFLIYFQGNSAPDKSGLPSDRFSAERTGGSVSTLTIQRTQQEDSAVYLCASSLDTGAGGGYNEQFFGPGTRLTVL.

This rearrangement joins TRBV5-1 to TRBJ1-2; D perhaps matches TRBD1 (6 bases). V was shortened by 3 bases and J by 3 bases, with 30 bases between the two germline ends. The germline V gene encodes CDR1 SGHRS and CDR2 YFSETQ. CDR3 length equals 20 residues. CDR3 protein: CASSSTGSGPAAGTHYGYTF. CDR3 coding DNA: TGCGCCAGCAGCTCCACAGGGTCAGGGCCCGCTGCAGGGACCCACTATGGCTACACCTTC.

This clone has a handful of counts. The chain is built from TRBV27 and TRBJ1-1; no clear D. V lost 6 bases, J lost 7 bases, and 12 bases lay in between. Per germline, CDR1 MNHEY and CDR2 SMNVEV (reference sequence). The CDR3 length is 12 residues. The CDR3 DNA reads as TGTGCCAGCAGCATAGACGGGATTGAAGCTTTCTTT. Translation: CASSIDGIEAFF.

The gene calls are TRBV25-1 and TRBJ2-7; no definite D call. Trimming removed 7 bases from V and 3 bases from J, with 7 bases in between. The CDR3 length is 11 residues. Germline loops: CDR1 MGHDK, CDR2 SYGVNS. Here the CDR3 reads CASTRYYEQYF. Here the CDR3 DNA reads TGTGCCAGCACCCGATACTACGAGCAGTACTTC.

The V and J genes are TRBV18 and TRBJ1-6; D perhaps matches TRBD1 (6 bases). This CDR3 spans 15 amino acids. The germline V gene has CDR1 KGHSH and CDR2 LQKENI. The V end lost 6 bases, the J end lost 6 bases, and 15 bases lay between the germline ends. For the CDR3, the DNA is TGTGCCAGCTCCCCGTACGGGACAATTAATTCACCCCTCCACTTT. Its translation: CASSPYGTINSPLHF.